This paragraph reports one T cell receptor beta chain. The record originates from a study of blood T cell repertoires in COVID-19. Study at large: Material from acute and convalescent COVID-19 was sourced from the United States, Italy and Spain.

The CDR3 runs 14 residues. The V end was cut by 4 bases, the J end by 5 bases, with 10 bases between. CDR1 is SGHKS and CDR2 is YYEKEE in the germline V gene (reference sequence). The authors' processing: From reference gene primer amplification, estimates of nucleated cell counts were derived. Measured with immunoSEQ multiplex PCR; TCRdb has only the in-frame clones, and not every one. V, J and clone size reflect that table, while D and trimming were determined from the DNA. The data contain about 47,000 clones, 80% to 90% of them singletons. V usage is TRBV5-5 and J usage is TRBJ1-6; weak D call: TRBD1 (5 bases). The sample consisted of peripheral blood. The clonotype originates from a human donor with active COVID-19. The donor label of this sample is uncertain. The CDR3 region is CASSAGRHNSPLHF. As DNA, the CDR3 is TGTGCCAGCAGCGCGGGACGGCATAATTCACCCCTCCACTTT.